This TCR beta chain was recovered during a study of T cells after yellow fever vaccination. Worth noting for this clonotype: As yet, its antigen is unknown.

Study findings and constraints: Among primary-vaccination clones, most reappeared after the booster, at approximately 96% for CD4 and around 91% for CD8. Across the CD4 and CD8 compartments, a small share of clonotypes was present in both.

V lost 1 base and J 0 bases, leaving 13 bases between the germline ends. Germline assignment: CDR1 LGHDT and CDR2 YNNKEL (reference sequence). The CDR3 length is 17 residues. MiXCR was run by TCRdb on the 5' RACE reads, yielding one entry per CDR3 protein. The sample holds about 130,000 distinct CDR3 sequences, 7.5% to 10% seen once. The gene calls are TRBV3-1 and TRBJ2-4; no definite D call. Sequencing used CD8+ T cells sorted from PBMCs, obtained on the day of the yellow fever booster vaccination. This TCR was recovered from a man between 18 and 35 years old who received the YFV17D yellow fever vaccine. The DNA of the CDR3 is TGTGCCAGCAGCCAAGTGTTAAGTGGGCTAGCCAAAAACATTCAGTACTTC. Its translation: CASSQVLSGLAKNIQYF.